The 10 T cell receptor beta chains below all came from one sample that was sequenced in a study of blood T cell repertoires in COVID-19. Profiled with immunoSEQ multiplex PCR; TCRdb holds only in-frame clones, not every one. The sample lists 180,000 or so clones, approximately 83% occurring once. Sequenced material: peripheral blood. These TCRs come from a human donor with active or convalescent COVID-19. The donor label of this sample is uncertain.

This clone came up once. The V call is TRBV30, the J call TRBJ1-3; no reliable D call. CDR1 is GTSNPN, CDR2 SVGIG, per germline (reference sequence). The CDR3 has 15 residues. The ends were cut back, 5 bases at V and 0 bases at J, with 14 bases in the middle. CDR3: CAWGGRQFSGNTIYF. CDR3 sequence (DNA): TGTGCCTGGGGTGGGCGCCAGTTCTCTGGAAACACCATATATTTT.

CDR3 DNA sequence: TGTGCCAGCAGCCGGGACAGGGGTTCCTACAATGAGCAGTTCTTC. This codes for CASSRDRGSYNEQFF. The rearrangement links TRBV2 to TRBJ2-1; the match to TRBD1 covers 10 bases. The CDR3 is 15 residues long. Germline loops: CDR1 SNHLY, CDR2 FYNNEI. V was pared by 6 bases and J by 1 base, with 3 bases of the junction left unmatched.

This chain connects TRBV7-6 to TRBJ1-1, with D possibly matching TRBD1 (5 bases). This CDR3 is built from 18 residues. V was trimmed by 0 bases and J by 0 bases, leaving 17 bases between them. Germline CDR1 and CDR2: SGHVS and FNYEAQ. The CDR3 reads CASSLAQRRAELNTEAFF. In DNA, the CDR3 is TGTGCCAGCAGCTTAGCGCAGCGCAGGGCGGAATTGAACACTGAAGCTTTCTTT.

The V call is TRBV5-1, the J call TRBJ2-3; TRBD2 agrees at 14 bases. This CDR3 is built from 19 residues. The ends lost 0 bases at V and 2 bases at J; junction bases unmatched: 8. The germline V gene has CDR1 SGHRS and CDR2 YFSETQ. The CDR3 spells CASSLEGLAGGINTDTQYF. The CDR3 DNA reads as TGCGCCAGCAGCTTGGAAGGACTAGCGGGGGGAATCAACACAGATACGCAGTATTTT.

This clone appeared a single time. The chain couples TRBV6-1 to TRBJ1-5; D gene unclear. This CDR3 contains 16 residues. Germline lookup yields CDR1 MNHNS and CDR2 SASEGT. Between the trimmed V and J ends, which lost 2 bases and 1 base, there was a span of 12 bases. The CDR3 is CASSESGRLSNQPQHF. The CDR3 bases are TGTGCCAGCAGTGAATCAGGCAGGTTGAGCAATCAGCCCCAGCATTTT.

J is TRBJ2-4 and V is TRBV7-9; the D gene is possibly TRBD1 (6 bases). CDR3 size: 17 residues. From germline, CDR1 is SEHNR and CDR2 FQNEAQ (reference sequence). V dropped 5 bases and J dropped 0 bases, with 17 bases sitting between them. CDR3 loop: CASSPQGRPRAKNIQYF. The CDR3 DNA reads as TGTGCCAGCAGCCCCCAGGGGCGGCCTCGAGCCAAAAACATTCAGTACTTC.

As to this clone: A junction end diverges from the germline sequence, so it may reflect a read error. Here the CDR3 DNA reads TGTGCCAGCAGCTTGTTCGGGACTAGCGGCCATACACTTTACGGGCAGTACTTC. Its protein product is CASSLFGTSGHTLYGQYF. This chain links TRBV5-6 with TRBJ2-7; the match to TRBD2 covers 11 bases. The CDR3 loop spans 18 amino acids. The germline CDR1 and CDR2 sequences are SGHDT and YYEEEE.

The genes are TRBV2 and TRBJ2-2; D gene unclear. Germline-derived CDR1 and CDR2 are SNHLY and FYNNEI. There are 14 residues in the CDR3. The V and J ends lost 2 bases and 6 bases respectively, with 10 bases between them. The CDR3 here is CASSETTKPGELFF. The DNA for the CDR3 is TGTGCCAGCAGTGAAACTACGAAACCCGGGGAGCTGTTTTTT.

CDR3 loop: CASSLMTPDTQYF. DNA of the CDR3: TGTGCCAGCAGCTTAATGACTCCCGATACGCAGTATTTT. J is TRBJ2-3 and V is TRBV11-2; D gene uncertain. Trimming removed 2 bases at V and 6 bases at J, with 9 bases between. CDR3 size: 13 residues. Germline lookup yields CDR1 SGHAT and CDR2 FQNNGV.

Notes on this clone: This may be a read error: a much more frequent sequence differs by one nucleotide. This chain links TRBV30 with TRBJ1-5; 9 nucleotides align to TRBD1. The J call may be in error: the DNA end matches TRBJ2-3 better. Germline V lookup: CDR1 GTSNPN, CDR2 SVGIG (reference sequence). The CDR3 covers 14 residues. Written as DNA, the CDR3 is TGTGCCTGGGGGACAGGGTACCGGGATCAGCCCCAGTATTTT. Translated, it gives CAWGTGYRDQPQYF.